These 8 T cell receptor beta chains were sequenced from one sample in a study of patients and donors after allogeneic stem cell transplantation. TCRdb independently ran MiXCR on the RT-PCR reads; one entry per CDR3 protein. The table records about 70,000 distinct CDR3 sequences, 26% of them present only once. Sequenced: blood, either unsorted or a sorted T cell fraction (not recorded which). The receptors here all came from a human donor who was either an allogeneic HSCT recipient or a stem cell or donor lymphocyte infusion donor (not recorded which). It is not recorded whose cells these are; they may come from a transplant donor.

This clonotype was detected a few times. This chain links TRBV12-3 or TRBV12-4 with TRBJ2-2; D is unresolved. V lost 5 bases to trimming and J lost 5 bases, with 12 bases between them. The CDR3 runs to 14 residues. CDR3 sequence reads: CASSQGTATGELFF. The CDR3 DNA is TGTGCCAGCAGTCAAGGTACCGCTACCGGGGAGCTGTTTTTT.

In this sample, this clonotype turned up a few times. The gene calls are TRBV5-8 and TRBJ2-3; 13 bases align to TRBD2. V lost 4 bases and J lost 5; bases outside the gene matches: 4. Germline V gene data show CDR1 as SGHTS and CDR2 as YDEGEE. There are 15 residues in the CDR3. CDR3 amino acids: CASSLGLAGRDTQYF. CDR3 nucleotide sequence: TGTGCCAGCAGCCTGGGACTAGCGGGAAGAGATACGCAGTATTTT.

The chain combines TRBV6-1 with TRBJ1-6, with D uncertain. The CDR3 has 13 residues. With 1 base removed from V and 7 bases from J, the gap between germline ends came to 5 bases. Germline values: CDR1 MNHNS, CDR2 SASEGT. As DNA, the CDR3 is TGTGCCAGCAGTGAAGATAGGAATTCACCCCTCCACTTT. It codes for CASSEDRNSPLHF.

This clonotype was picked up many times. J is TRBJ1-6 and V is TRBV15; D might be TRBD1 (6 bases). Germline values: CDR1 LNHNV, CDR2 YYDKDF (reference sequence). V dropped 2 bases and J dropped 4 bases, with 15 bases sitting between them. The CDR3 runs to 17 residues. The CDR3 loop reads CATSRLRDTAYNSPLHF. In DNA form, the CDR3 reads TGTGCCACCAGCAGACTCCGGGACACCGCATATAATTCACCCCTCCACTTT.

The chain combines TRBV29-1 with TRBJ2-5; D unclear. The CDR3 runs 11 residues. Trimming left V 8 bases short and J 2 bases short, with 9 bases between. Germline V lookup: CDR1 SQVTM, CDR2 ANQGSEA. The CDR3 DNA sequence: TGCAGCTATCGGGCGCAAGAGACCCAGTACTTC. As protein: CSYRAQETQYF.

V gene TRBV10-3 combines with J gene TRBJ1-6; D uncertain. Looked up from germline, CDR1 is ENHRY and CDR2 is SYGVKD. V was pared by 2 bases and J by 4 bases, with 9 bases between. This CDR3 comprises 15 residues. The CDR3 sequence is CAISEGRLYNSPLHF. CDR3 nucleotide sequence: TGTGCCATCAGTGAGGGACGTCTTTATAATTCACCCCTCCACTTT.

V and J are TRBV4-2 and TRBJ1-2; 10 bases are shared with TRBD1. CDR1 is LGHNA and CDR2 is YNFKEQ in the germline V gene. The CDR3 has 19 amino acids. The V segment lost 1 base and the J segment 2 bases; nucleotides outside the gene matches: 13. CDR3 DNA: TGTGCCAGCAGCCAAGTTTATACCCGGACAGGGGGGAGAAACTATGGCTACACCTTC. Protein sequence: CASSQVYTRTGGRNYGYTF.

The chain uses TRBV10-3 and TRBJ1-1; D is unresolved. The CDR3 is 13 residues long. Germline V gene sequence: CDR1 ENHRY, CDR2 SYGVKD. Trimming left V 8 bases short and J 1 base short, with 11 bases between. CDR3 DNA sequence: TGTGCCATCTCATACAGCAGGAACACTGAAGCTTTCTTT. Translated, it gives CAISYSRNTEAFF.